The sequence of this T cell receptor (beta chain) was determined in a study of blood T cell repertoires in COVID-19. Looking at the study overall: In each case, the material was cDNA or gDNA derived from T cells, B-cell-depleted T cells, or PBMCs.

CDR1 and CDR2 (germline): SGHDN, FVKESK. V lost 4 bases and J lost 5, with 14 bases in between. The CDR3 consists of 14 residues. Participants classified as exposed had met a COVID-19 case within 2 weeks before study entry. The repertoire was sequenced with immunoSEQ multiplex PCR; TCRdb's copy has only in-frame clones and lacks some. Of approximately 200,000 clones listed, approximately 88% were seen once; the top ten hold approximately 3.7%. The chain couples TRBV14 to TRBJ1-2; maybe TRBD1 (5 bases). The sequence came from a woman in her thirties who had been exposed to COVID-19. The material sequenced was PBMCs or T cells enriched from blood (not recorded which). The CDR3 spells CASSPRQSVYGYTF. The CDR3 DNA follows: TGTGCCAGCAGCCCTAGACAGTCGGTTTATGGCTACACCTTC.